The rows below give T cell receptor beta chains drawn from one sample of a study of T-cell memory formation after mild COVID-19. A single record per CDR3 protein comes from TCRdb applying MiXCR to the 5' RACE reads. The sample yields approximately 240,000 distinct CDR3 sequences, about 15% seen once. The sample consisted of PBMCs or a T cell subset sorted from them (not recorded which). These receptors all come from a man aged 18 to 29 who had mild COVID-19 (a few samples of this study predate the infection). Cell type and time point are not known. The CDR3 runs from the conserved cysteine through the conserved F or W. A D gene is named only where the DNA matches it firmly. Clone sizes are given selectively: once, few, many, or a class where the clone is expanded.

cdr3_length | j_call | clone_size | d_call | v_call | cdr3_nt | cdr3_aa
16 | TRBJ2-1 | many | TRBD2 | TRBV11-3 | TGTGCCAGCAGCTTAGATGGGACTAGCTCCTACAATGAGCAGTTCTTC | CASSLDGTSSYNEQFF
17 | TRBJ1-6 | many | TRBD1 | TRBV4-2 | TGTGCCAGCAGCCAAGATCCCACGACAGGGAATAATTCACCCCTCCACTTT | CASSQDPTTGNNSPLHF
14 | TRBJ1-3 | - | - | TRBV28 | TGTGCCAGCAGGGACGCTCGCTCTGGAAACACCATATATTTT | CASRDARSGNTIYF
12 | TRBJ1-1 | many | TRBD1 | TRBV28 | TGTGCCAGCAGTGGACCCGGGACAGGGTCTTTCTTT | CASSGPGTGSFF
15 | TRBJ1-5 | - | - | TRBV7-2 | TGTGCCAGCAGCCCCCAGGGGCATAGCAATCAGCCCCAGCATTTT | CASSPQGHSNQPQHF
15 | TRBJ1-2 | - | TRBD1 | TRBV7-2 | TGTGCCAGCAGCCCTCGTCGACAGGGATACTATGGCTACACCTTC | CASSPRRQGYYGYTF
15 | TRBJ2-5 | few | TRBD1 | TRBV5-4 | TGTGCCAGCAGCTTGGAGGGGGCAAGGGAAGAGACCCAGTACTTC | CASSLEGAREETQYF
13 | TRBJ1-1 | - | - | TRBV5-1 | TGCGCCAGCGGAACAGATTCGAACACTGAAGCTTTCTTT | CASGTDSNTEAFF
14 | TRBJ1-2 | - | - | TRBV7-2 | TGTGCCAGCAGCCCAGCCTCCGACAGGCCTGGCTTCACCTTC | CASSPASDRPGFTF
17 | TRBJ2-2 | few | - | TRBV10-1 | TGCGCCAGCAGTCCAGGGCCAAGGGGTTCGAACACCGGGGAGCTGTTTTTT | CASSPGPRGSNTGELFF
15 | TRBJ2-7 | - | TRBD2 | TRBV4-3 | TGCGCCAGCAGCCAAATGGCGGGGGGGTCCTACGAGCAGTACTTC | CASSQMAGGSYEQYF
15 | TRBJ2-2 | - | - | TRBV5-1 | TGCGCCAGCAGTGTCGGGACTCCTAACACCGGGGAGCTGTTTTTT | CASSVGTPNTGELFF
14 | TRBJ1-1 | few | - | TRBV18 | TGTGCCAGCTCACCACCTTCGGTCCGGAAGGAAGCTTTCTTT | CASSPPSVRKEAFF
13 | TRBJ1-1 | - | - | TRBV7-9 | TGTGCCAGCAGCTTAGGGTCAGACACTGAAGCTTTCTTT | CASSLGSDTEAFF
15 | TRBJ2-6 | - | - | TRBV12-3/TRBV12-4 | TGTGCCAGCAGCCCCTTCGGGGCTGGGGCCAACGTCCTGACTTTC | CASSPFGAGANVLTF